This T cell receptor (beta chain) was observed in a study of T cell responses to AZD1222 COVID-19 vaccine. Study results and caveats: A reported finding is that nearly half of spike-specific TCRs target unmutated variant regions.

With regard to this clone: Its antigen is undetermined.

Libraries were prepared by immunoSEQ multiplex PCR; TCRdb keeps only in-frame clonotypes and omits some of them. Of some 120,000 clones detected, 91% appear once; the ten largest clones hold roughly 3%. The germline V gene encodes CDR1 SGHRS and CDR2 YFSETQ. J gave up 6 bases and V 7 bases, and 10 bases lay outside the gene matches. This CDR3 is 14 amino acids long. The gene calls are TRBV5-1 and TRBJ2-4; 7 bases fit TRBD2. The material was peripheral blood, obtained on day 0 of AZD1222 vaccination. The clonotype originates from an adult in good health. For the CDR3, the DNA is TGCGCCAGCTCTCCTGGGGGGGATGGAAACATTCAGTACTTC. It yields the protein CASSPGGDGNIQYF.